The next 21 T cell receptor beta chains were all read from a single sample in a study of CD8+ T cells in alopecia areata (dated by TCRdb to the late 2010s). The sample's treatment or condition, from its label and the paper: oral pan-JAK inhibitor, 5-10 mg twice daily. Library generation was performed with the immunoSEQ multiplex PCR assay. RNA was extracted from all samples and reverse transcribed into cDNA, which served as template for TCR sequencing. TCRdb's version of the immuneACCESS table is confined to in-frame rearrangements and falls short of the full clone set. An unresolved V gene accounts for under half of the shortfall where checked; the remainder is of unknown origin. This sample holds hundreds of thousands of clones; 35% to 40% were observed only once. Roughly 0.45% of the sample comes from the top ten. This specimen consisted of CD4+ T cells sorted from blood, obtained around week 30, from a patient treated with tofacitinib. The receptors come from a human donor with alopecia areata.

V is TRBV29-1 and J is TRBJ2-5, with TRBD1 matching over 7 bases. V gave up 7 bases and J gave up 4 bases; unmatched junction bases: 3. The CDR3 covers 11 residues. Germline CDR1 reads SQVTM; CDR2 reads ANQGSEA. The CDR3 DNA reads as TGCAGCGGAAGGACAGGAGAGACCCAGTACTTC. Translated: CSGRTGETQYF.

Remarks on this clone: A junction end diverges from the germline sequence, so it may reflect a read error. This rearrangement joins TRBV30 to TRBJ2-1, with D unresolved. The V gene's germline CDR1 is GTSNPN and CDR2 SVGIG (reference sequence). The CDR3 spans 14 residues. CDR3 nucleotide sequence: TGTGCCTGGAGACGTGGCTCATCCTCCAATGAGCAGTTCTTC. Its protein is CAWRRGSSSNEQFF.

Remarks on this clone: The junction does not match germline at one end; this may be a read error. The chain combines TRBV20-1 with TRBJ1-2, with TRBD1 matching 7 bases. CDR3 length: 11 amino acids. Germline CDR1 reads DFQATT; CDR2 reads SNEGSKA (reference sequence). CDR3 nucleotide sequence: TGCAGTGCTCCCGGACAGGAGTCTTATAACTTC. The encoded protein is CSAPGQESYNF.

The CDR3 region has the DNA TGTGCCTGGAGTGGTTCGGGACAGTTAAGAAGAAATTCACCCCTCCACTTT. Protein product: CAWSGSGQLRRNSPLHF. This chain joins TRBV30 and TRBJ1-6; 7 bases agree with TRBD1. Trimming at V came to 1 base and at J to 7 bases, leaving 13 bases not matched to a gene. The CDR3 is 17 residues long. Germline assignment: CDR1 GTSNPN and CDR2 SVGIG (reference sequence).

This rearrangement joins TRBV9 to TRBJ1-3, with unresolved D. Germline loops: CDR1 SGDLS, CDR2 YYNGEE. There are 15 residues in the CDR3. V was shortened by 0 bases and J by 2 bases, with 9 bases between the two germline ends. The CDR3 DNA sequence: TGTGCCAGCAGCGTAGGCGGGGATCCTGGAAACACCATATATTTT. Translated: CASSVGGDPGNTIYF. The full variable domain, completed using reference TRBV9 and TRBJ1-3, is DSGVTQTPKHLITATGQRVTLRCSPRSGDLSVYWYQQSLDQGLQFLIQYYNGEERAKGNILERFSAQQFPDLHSELNLSSLELGDSALYFCASSVGGDPGNTIYFGEGSWLTVV.

A few counts support this clone. The chain uses TRBV4-1 and TRBJ2-2, with D possibly matching TRBD1 (7 bases). The CDR3 length is 15 residues. CDR1 and CDR2 from the germline V gene are MGHRA and YSYEKL. Trimming left V 6 bases short and J 4 bases short, with 15 bases between. In nucleotides, the CDR3 is TGCGCCAGCAGACGCCCAGGGGGGCGCACCGGGGAGCTGTTTTTT. This encodes CASRRPGGRTGELFF.

V gene TRBV7-6 combines with J gene TRBJ2-7; maybe TRBD1 (7 bases). CDR1 and CDR2 (germline): SGHVS, FNYEAQ. The V gene lost 5 bases and the J gene lost 6 bases, with 14 bases spanning the gap. The CDR3 covers 13 residues. CDR3 in DNA: TGTGCCAGCAGCGTAAGACAGGGAGGCGAGCAGTACTTC. Protein sequence: CASSVRQGGEQYF. Drawing the rest from reference TRBV7-6 and TRBJ2-7, the complete variable domain is GAGVSQSPRYKVTKRGQDVALRCDPISGHVSLYWYRQALGQGPEFLTYFNYEAQQDKSGLPNDRFSAERPEGSISTLTIQRTEQRDSAMYRCASSVRQGGEQYFGPGTRLTVT.

The chain links TRBV29-1 to TRBJ1-1, with 7 bases lining up with TRBD1. The CDR3 extends over 12 amino acids. Germline lookup yields CDR1 SQVTM and CDR2 ANQGSEA. The V and J ends lost 7 bases and 1 base, in that order; junction bases with no gene match: 3. The DNA of the CDR3 is TGCAGCGCGGACAGGACGAACACTGAAGCTTTCTTT. This translates into CSADRTNTEAFF.

The chain combines TRBV5-1 with TRBJ2-5; D is uncertain. V lost 5 bases and J 5 bases, leaving 10 bases between the germline ends. There are 12 residues in the CDR3. Germline CDR1 SGHRS, CDR2 YFSETQ. CDR3 coding DNA: TGCGCCAGCAGACCTCATGCGGAGACCCAGTACTTC. Encoded protein: CASRPHAETQYF. The full variable domain, completed using reference TRBV5-1 and TRBJ2-5, is KAGVTQTPRYLIKTRGQQVTLSCSPISGHRSVSWYQQTPGQGLQFLFEYFSETQRNKGNFPGRFSGRQFSNSRSEMNVSTLELGDSALYLCASRPHAETQYFGPGTRLLVL.

The rearrangement joins TRBV6-1 to TRBJ1-5; 9 bases line up with TRBD1. Germline-derived CDR1 and CDR2 are MNHNS and SASEGT. V gave up 2 bases and J gave up 6 bases; unmatched junction bases: 5. This CDR3 comprises 15 residues. The CDR3 coding sequence is TGTGCCAGCAGTGAATTGACAGGGGGAGGTCAGCCCCAGCATTTT. Protein sequence: CASSELTGGGQPQHF.

This clone was counted between two and nine times. The CDR3: CASSRTSLLSSYNEQFF. The CDR3 DNA follows: TGTGCCAGCAGCCGAACTAGCCTCCTTAGCTCCTACAATGAGCAGTTCTTC. The chain couples TRBV9 to TRBJ2-1; maybe TRBD2 (6 bases). Between the trimmed V and J ends, which lost 4 bases and 0 bases, there was a span of 17 bases. The length of the CDR3 is 17 residues. Per the germline V gene, CDR1 is SGDLS and CDR2 is YYNGEE.

The V call is TRBV29-1, the J call TRBJ2-1, with 7 bases that match TRBD1. The CDR3 covers 9 residues. After removal of 6 bases from V and 14 bases from J, the junction contained 4 bases not matched to a gene. Germline CDR1 is SQVTM and CDR2 is ANQGSEA. CDR3 sequence: CSVRQGEFF. For the CDR3, the DNA is TGCAGCGTCCGACAGGGCGAGTTCTTC.

The chain combines TRBV5-1 with TRBJ2-1, with D perhaps assigned TRBD1 or TRBD2 (5 bases each). The length of the CDR3 is 13 residues. Germline CDR1 and CDR2: SGHRS and YFSETQ. Trimming pared 7 bases from V and 4 bases from J, leaving 12 bases between. CDR3 region: CASRTGAYNEQFF. The CDR3 coding sequence is TGCGCCAGCCGGACCGGGGCATACAATGAGCAGTTCTTC.

This clone was seen only a few times. The rearrangement links TRBV5-1 to TRBJ2-5, with D possibly being TRBD2 (6 bases). Per the germline V gene, CDR1 is SGHRS and CDR2 is YFSETQ. This CDR3 is built from 15 residues. V shed 0 bases and J shed 2 bases, with 11 bases lying between them. The CDR3 loop is CASSLAVGLQETQYF. The DNA for the CDR3 is TGCGCCAGCAGCTTGGCCGTGGGACTGCAAGAGACCCAGTACTTC.

The chain combines TRBV7-7 with TRBJ2-7; 7 positions match TRBD1. The CDR3 consists of 14 residues. V was pared by 5 bases and J by 0 bases, with 4 bases of the junction left unmatched. Germline V CDR1 and CDR2: SSHAT, FNYEAQ (reference sequence). The CDR3 loop reads CASSLHRGSYEQYF. The CDR3 nucleotides are TGTGCCAGCAGCCTCCACAGGGGCTCCTACGAGCAGTACTTC.

The chain employs TRBV30 and TRBJ1-2; 8 nucleotides match TRBD1. There are 15 residues in the CDR3. V was clipped by 3 bases and J by 4 bases; unmatched bases: 10. CDR1 and CDR2 (germline): GTSNPN, SVGIG (reference sequence). The CDR3, as DNA: TGTGCCTGGAGCGAGCAACCCGGGACAGGCTATGGCTACACCTTC. This gives the protein CAWSEQPGTGYGYTF.

The DNA of the CDR3 is TGTGCTCGGACTCGGAAGAATCCCTCTGGAAACACCATATATTTT. Protein product: CARTRKNPSGNTIYF. The rearrangement links TRBV30 to TRBJ1-3, with D uncertain. CDR1 is GTSNPN, CDR2 SVGIG, per germline (reference sequence). There are 15 residues in the CDR3.

The genes are TRBV15 and TRBJ2-3; TRBD2 agrees at 11 bases. V shed 0 bases and J 2 bases; nucleotides not matched to a gene: 4. Germline CDR1 and CDR2: LNHNV and YYDKDF (reference sequence). The CDR3 consists of 17 residues. This chain's CDR3 is CATSRDLTSGNTDTQYF. DNA of the CDR3: TGTGCCACCAGCAGAGATTTGACTAGCGGGAACACAGATACGCAGTATTTT.

The V gene is TRBV20-1, the J gene TRBJ1-1, with no clear D. The germline V gene encodes CDR1 DFQATT and CDR2 SNEGSKA (reference sequence). The CDR3 extends over 10 amino acids. The germline V and J ends were trimmed by 6 bases and 4 bases, with 6 bases remaining between them. CDR3 nucleotides: TGCAGTGCCCTGGGCACTGAAGCTTTCTTT. Amino acid sequence: CSALGTEAFF.

With regard to this clone: At one end the junction does not follow the germline gene, possibly because of a read error. The V gene is TRBV6-6, the J gene TRBJ2-1, with 9 bases that match TRBD2. The CDR3 is 13 residues long. Germline assignment: CDR1 MNHNY and CDR2 SVGAGI (reference sequence). The CDR3 region is CAISVSGRGEQFF. Here the CDR3 DNA reads TGTGCCATCAGTGTTAGCGGGAGAGGTGAGCAGTTCTTC.

This clone was picked up a small number of times. The chain carries TRBV4-1 and TRBJ2-7; TRBD2 aligns across 7 bases. The CDR3 is 15 amino acids. Germline V gene lookup returns CDR1 MGHRA and CDR2 YSYEKL. After removal of 2 bases from V and 2 bases from J, the junction contained 6 bases not matched to a gene. CDR3: CASSQPTGGAYEQYF. CDR3 DNA sequence: TGCGCCAGCAGCCAACCCACGGGAGGAGCCTACGAGCAGTACTTC.